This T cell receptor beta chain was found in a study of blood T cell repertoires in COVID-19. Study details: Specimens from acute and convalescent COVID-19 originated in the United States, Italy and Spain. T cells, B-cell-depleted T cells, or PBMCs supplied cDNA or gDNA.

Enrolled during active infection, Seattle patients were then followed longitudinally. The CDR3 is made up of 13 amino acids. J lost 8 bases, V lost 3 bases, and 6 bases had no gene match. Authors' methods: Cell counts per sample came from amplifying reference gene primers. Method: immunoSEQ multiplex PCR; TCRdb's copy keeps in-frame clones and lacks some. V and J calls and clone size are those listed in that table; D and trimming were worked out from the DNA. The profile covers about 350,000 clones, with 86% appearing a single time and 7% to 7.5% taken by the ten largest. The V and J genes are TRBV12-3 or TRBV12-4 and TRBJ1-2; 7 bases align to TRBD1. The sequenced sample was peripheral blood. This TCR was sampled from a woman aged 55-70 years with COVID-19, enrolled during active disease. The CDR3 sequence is CASSLNTGAGYTF. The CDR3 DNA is TGTGCCAGCAGTTTGAATACAGGGGCGGGCTACACCTTC.